A selection of T cell receptor beta chains follows, all from one sample in a study of blood T cell repertoires in COVID-19. The protocol was immunoSEQ multiplex PCR, while the TCRdb copy is restricted to in-frame clones and leaves out a portion. The sample records around 330,000 clones, more than 90% being singletons. The sequenced sample was PBMCs or T cells enriched from blood (not recorded which). The receptors shown here come from a man in his 60s who had recovered from COVID-19. The CDR3 runs from the conserved cysteine through the conserved F or W. The order of the fields is V gene, J gene, clone size, CDR3 protein. Not every row has a clone size; where given, it reads once, few, many or a size class.

v_gene: TRBV4-1; j_gene: TRBJ1-5; abundance: NA; CDR3aa: CASSSTYNSGKGNQPQHF
v_gene: TRBV11-2; j_gene: TRBJ2-5; abundance: few; CDR3aa: CASSLSVQNDGETQYF
v_gene: TRBV7-2; j_gene: TRBJ1-1; abundance: NA; CDR3aa: CASIIRVVGDTEAFF
v_gene: TRBV6-5; j_gene: TRBJ1-2; abundance: NA; CDR3aa: CASSIGGDRVGYTF
v_gene: TRBV9; j_gene: TRBJ2-2; abundance: NA; CDR3aa: CASSDPGDRVSVGELFF
v_gene: TRBV3-1/TRBV3-2; j_gene: TRBJ1-2; abundance: NA; CDR3aa: CASSQGDGAAYGYTF
v_gene: TRBV4-3; j_gene: TRBJ1-2; abundance: NA; CDR3aa: CASSQGLGYTF
v_gene: TRBV12-3/TRBV12-4; j_gene: TRBJ2-7; abundance: NA; CDR3aa: CASSPLAGGEQYF
v_gene: TRBV5-6; j_gene: TRBJ1-2; abundance: NA; CDR3aa: CASSLGNRNYGYTF
v_gene: TRBV30; j_gene: TRBJ1-3; abundance: NA; CDR3aa: CAWSDPAVRLSGNTIYF
v_gene: TRBV14; j_gene: TRBJ2-7; abundance: NA; CDR3aa: CASSQGTRHEQYF
v_gene: TRBV7-2; j_gene: TRBJ2-7; abundance: NA; CDR3aa: CASSTQSGTGLVSYEQYF
v_gene: TRBV30; j_gene: TRBJ1-4; abundance: NA; CDR3aa: CAWKGAGGNEKLFF
v_gene: TRBV5-5; j_gene: TRBJ2-1; abundance: NA; CDR3aa: CASSLSGNNEQFF
v_gene: TRBV6-5; j_gene: TRBJ1-1; abundance: few; CDR3aa: CASTGTPNTEAFF
v_gene: TRBV2; j_gene: TRBJ2-7; abundance: NA; CDR3aa: CASSEGFSGSEQYF
v_gene: TRBV11-2; j_gene: TRBJ2-2; abundance: NA; CDR3aa: CASSDSGRAGELFF
v_gene: TRBV18; j_gene: TRBJ2-5; abundance: NA; CDR3aa: CASSPVTLTSVYQETQYF
v_gene: TRBV9; j_gene: TRBJ1-4; abundance: NA; CDR3aa: CASSVNPGQGSEKLFF
v_gene: TRBV9; j_gene: TRBJ1-1; abundance: NA; CDR3aa: CASSPDRAPGTEAFF
v_gene: TRBV21-1; j_gene: TRBJ1-1; abundance: few; CDR3aa: CASGLFWTGIGTEAFF
v_gene: TRBV4-2; j_gene: TRBJ2-7; abundance: NA; CDR3aa: CASSQESPDRGFFEQYF
v_gene: TRBV6-6; j_gene: TRBJ1-5; abundance: once; CDR3aa: CASSLTGRKYSNQPQHF
v_gene: TRBV5-4; j_gene: TRBJ1-5; abundance: NA; CDR3aa: CASSLYEAGPQHF